This T cell receptor beta chain was sequenced during a study of Graves' ophthalmopathy and Graves' hyperthyroidism. Study-level information: Stable hyperthyroidism referred to disease that showed no ophthalmopathy within 18 months of follow-up.

Per the germline V gene, CDR1 is SEHNR and CDR2 is FQNEAQ (reference sequence). After removal of 4 bases from V and 8 bases from J, the junction contained 7 bases not matched to a gene. This CDR3 is 14 amino acids long. RNA transcripts were the template, and TCR beta CDR3 regions were amplified from them. Following a first-round RT-PCR that used HTBI primers, a second-round multiplex PCR was carried out. MiXCR, applied by TCRdb to the multiplex PCR reads, yields one record per CDR3 protein. The repertoire includes around 1,000,000 distinct CDR3 sequences, approximately 35% of them detected once, and roughly 10% sits in the top ten.

The clonotype originates from an adult man with Graves' hyperthyroidism. Specimen: peripheral blood or thyroid tissue (not recorded which). V and J are TRBV7-9 and TRBJ1-2, with TRBD1 matching over 10 bases. This chain's CDR3 is CASSYGDRGNGYTF. The CDR3 bases are TGTGCCAGCAGCTATGGGGACAGGGGCAACGGCTACACCTTC.